These T cell receptor beta chains were read from a single sample in a study of blood T cell repertoires in COVID-19. Clones were sequenced by immunoSEQ multiplex PCR, and TCRdb holds only the in-frame ones, with some missing. This sample has fewer than 250,000 clones, with just under 90% found just once. Sequenced material: PBMCs or T cells enriched from blood (not recorded which). These receptor sequences come from a man between 45 and 60 years old who had been exposed to COVID-19. CDR3s include the opening cysteine and the closing phenylalanine or tryptophan. The D gene is left open where the match is weak. Clone size is not always given. Where it is, it says once, few, many or a class for expanded clones.

d_gene,v_gene,len,j_gene,abundance,CDR3nt,CDR3aa
.,TRBV30,15,TRBJ2-5,.,TGTGCCTGCCAACCGGGAATAGCCTTGGGGGAGACCCAGTACTTC,CACQPGIALGETQYF
.,TRBV15,16,TRBJ1-5,.,TGTGCCACCAGCAGAGCGAGGGCCTTGGGCAATCAGCCCCAGCATTTT,CATSRARALGNQPQHF
TRBD2,TRBV11-2,16,TRBJ2-5,.,TGTGCCAGCAGCTTAACCCTTGCGGGGGGCCAAGAGACCCAGTACTTC,CASSLTLAGGQETQYF
.,TRBV13,13,TRBJ2-1,.,TGTGCCAGCAGCTTGACTAGAGAGAATGAGCAGTTCTTC,CASSLTRENEQFF
.,TRBV6-5,15,TRBJ2-2,few,TGTGCCAGCAGCCTTTGGGCCGCGAACACCGGGGAGCTGTTTTTT,CASSLWAANTGELFF
.,TRBV4-1,16,TRBJ2-3,.,TGCGCCAGCAGCCCCTACTCCTATAGCGGAGGAGATACGCAGTATTTT,CASSPYSYSGGDTQYF
TRBD2,TRBV28,14,TRBJ2-3,.,TGTGCCAGCAGCTGGGCTGCGGGGGCAGATACGCAGTATTTT,CASSWAAGADTQYF
TRBD1,TRBV3-1/TRBV3-2,14,TRBJ1-2,.,TGTGCCAGCAGCCAAAAAGGGACAGGGGGCTTGTACACCTTC,CASSQKGTGGLYTF
.,TRBV2,14,TRBJ2-5,few,TGTGCCAGCAAGGGAGGTGCAGGGCGGGAGACCCAGTACTTC,CASKGGAGRETQYF
.,TRBV5-1,16,TRBJ2-2,.,TGCGCCAGCAGCTTGGGCGACCAGGGTAACACCGGGGAGCTGTTTTTT,CASSLGDQGNTGELFF
TRBD1,TRBV6-5,14,TRBJ1-2,.,TGTGCCAGCAAGACAGGGGTTGTAACCTATGGCTACACCTTC,CASKTGVVTYGYTF